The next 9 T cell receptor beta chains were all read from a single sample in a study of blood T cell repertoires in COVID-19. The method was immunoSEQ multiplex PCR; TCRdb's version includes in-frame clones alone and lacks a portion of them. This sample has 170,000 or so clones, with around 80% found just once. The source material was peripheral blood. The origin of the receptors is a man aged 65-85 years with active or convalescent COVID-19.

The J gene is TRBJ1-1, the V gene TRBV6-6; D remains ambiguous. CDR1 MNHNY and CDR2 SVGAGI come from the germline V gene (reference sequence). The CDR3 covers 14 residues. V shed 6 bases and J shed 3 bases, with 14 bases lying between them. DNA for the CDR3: TGTGCCAGCAGCCTATCGTCTGTGGACACTGAAGCTTTCTTT. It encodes CASSLSSVDTEAFF.

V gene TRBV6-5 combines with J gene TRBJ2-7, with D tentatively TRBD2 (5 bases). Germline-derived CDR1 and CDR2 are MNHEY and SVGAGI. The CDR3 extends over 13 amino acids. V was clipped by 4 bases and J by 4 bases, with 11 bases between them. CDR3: CASSLLRGYEQYF. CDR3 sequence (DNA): TGTGCCAGCAGTTTACTCCGGGGTTACGAGCAGTACTTC.

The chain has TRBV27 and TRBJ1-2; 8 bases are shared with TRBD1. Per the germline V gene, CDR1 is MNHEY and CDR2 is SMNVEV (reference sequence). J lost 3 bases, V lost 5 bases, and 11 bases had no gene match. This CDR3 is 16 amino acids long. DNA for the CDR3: TGTGCCAGCAGTACCCTGGACAGGGTCACAGACTATGGCTACACCTTC. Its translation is CASSTLDRVTDYGYTF.

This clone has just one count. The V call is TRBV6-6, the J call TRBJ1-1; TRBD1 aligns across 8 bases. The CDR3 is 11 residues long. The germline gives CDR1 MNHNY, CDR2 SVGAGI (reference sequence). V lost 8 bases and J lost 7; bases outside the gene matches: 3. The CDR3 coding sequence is TGTGCCAGCCGACAGGGGATTGAAGCTTTCTTT. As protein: CASRQGIEAFF.

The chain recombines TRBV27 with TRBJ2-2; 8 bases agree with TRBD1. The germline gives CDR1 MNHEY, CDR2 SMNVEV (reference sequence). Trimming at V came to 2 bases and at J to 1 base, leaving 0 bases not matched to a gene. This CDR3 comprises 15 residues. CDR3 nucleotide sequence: TGTGCCAGCAGTTTAGGACAGGGGAACACCGGGGAGCTGTTTTTT. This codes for CASSLGQGNTGELFF.

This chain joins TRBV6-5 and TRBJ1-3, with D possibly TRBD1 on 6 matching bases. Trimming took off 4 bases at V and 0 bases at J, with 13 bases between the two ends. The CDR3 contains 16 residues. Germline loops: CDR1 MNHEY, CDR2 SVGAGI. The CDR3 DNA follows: TGTGCCAGCAGTTTAGGACAGACATCCTCTGGAAACACCATATATTTT. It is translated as CASSLGQTSSGNTIYF.

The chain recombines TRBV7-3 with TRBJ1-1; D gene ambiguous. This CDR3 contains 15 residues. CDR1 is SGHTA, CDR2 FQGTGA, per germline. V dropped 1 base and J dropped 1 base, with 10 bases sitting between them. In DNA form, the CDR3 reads TGTGCCAGCAGCTTAAGCGGCGGAACGAACACTGAAGCTTTCTTT. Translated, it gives CASSLSGGTNTEAFF.

CDR3 in DNA: TGTGCCAGCAGCCAAGTAGCTGACAGGGTGAATGGCTACACCTTC. Its translation: CASSQVADRVNGYTF. The chain employs TRBV4-2 and TRBJ1-2; 7 nucleotides line up with TRBD1. This CDR3 contains 15 residues. V trimming: 1 base; J trimming: 6 bases; junction bases outside the gene matches: 8. The germline V gene encodes CDR1 LGHNA and CDR2 YNFKEQ.

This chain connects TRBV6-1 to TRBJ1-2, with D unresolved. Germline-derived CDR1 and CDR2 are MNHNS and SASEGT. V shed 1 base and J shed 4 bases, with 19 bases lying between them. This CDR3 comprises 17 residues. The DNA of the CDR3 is TGTGCCAGCAGTGAAGATCAGGAACAGCCGATCCCCTATGGCTACACCTTC. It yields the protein CASSEDQEQPIPYGYTF.